The clone carrying this T cell receptor (beta chain) was detected a few times. Its matching antigen is unknown. This CDR3 has 14 amino acids. Germline V gene data show CDR1 as SGHTA and CDR2 as FQGNSA. V gave up 5 bases and J gave up 1 base, with 10 bases separating them. The data were obtained in a study of beta chain features in type 1 diabetes. Overall study findings and caveats: Overrepresentation of cells with high TCR expression could result from cDNA sequencing. Type 1 diabetes patients had fewer VDJ junction insertions and more deletions. Amplification by PCR could prefer shorter templates, with the same effect in patients and controls. Within patients, naive, central memory and Treg TCRB repertoires seemed more similar than within healthy donors.

Of the isolated RNA, all was reverse transcribed, and so the sequenced material was expressed TCRB transcripts. Profiling relied on immunoSEQ multiplex PCR, and the TCRdb table lists in-frame clones only, not all of them. The data hold about 320,000 clones, with around 15% observed a single time. The chain links TRBV7-2 to TRBJ2-3; unclear D gene. Sequencing was done on a sample of central memory CD4+ T cells from blood. This receptor was obtained from a man aged 30 to 45 in good health. The CDR3 loop is CASSPNRGTDTQYF. The DNA for the CDR3 is TGTGCCAGCAGCCCCAACCGTGGCACAGATACGCAGTATTTT.